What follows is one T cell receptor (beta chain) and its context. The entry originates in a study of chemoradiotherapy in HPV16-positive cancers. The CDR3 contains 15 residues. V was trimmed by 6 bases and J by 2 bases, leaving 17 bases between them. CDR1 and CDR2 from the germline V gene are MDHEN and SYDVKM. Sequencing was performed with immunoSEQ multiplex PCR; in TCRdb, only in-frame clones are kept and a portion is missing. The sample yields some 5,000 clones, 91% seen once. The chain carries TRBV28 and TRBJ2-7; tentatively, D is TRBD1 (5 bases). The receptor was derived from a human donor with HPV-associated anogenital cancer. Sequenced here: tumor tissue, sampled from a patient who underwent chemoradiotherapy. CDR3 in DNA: TGTGCCAGCAGGTCTTCGGCAGGGCTTGCCTACGAGCAGTACTTC. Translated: CASRSSAGLAYEQYF.